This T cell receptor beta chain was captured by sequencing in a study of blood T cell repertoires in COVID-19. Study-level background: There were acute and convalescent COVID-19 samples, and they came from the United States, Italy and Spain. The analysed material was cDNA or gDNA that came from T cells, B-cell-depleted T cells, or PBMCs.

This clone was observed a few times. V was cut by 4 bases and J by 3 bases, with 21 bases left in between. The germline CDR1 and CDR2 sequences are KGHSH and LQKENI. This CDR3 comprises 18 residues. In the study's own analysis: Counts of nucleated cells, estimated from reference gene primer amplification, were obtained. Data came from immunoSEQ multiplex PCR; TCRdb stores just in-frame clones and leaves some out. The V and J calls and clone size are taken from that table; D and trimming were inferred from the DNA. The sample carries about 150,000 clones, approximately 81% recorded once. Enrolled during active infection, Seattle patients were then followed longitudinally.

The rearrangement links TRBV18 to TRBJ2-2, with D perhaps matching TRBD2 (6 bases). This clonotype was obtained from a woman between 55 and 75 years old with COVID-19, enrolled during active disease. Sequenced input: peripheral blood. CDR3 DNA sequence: TGTGCCAGCTCACTAAGGGGCGAAAGACGGGGGTACACCGGGGAGCTGTTTTTT. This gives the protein CASSLRGERRGYTGELFF.